This T cell receptor (beta chain) was retrieved from a study of cytomegalovirus exposure and HLA in healthy donors. Across the whole study: Among the approximately 370 donors who were genotyped, about 84% fell in the genetic ancestry cluster that is associated with self-reported Caucasian donors. Study results and limitations: Generally TCR sequences proved uncommon, though certain public TCRs appeared in numerous donors. Reportedly, diagnosis of cytomegalovirus status by the classifier showed high specificity and sensitivity.

On this clone itself: Its matching antigen is unknown.

It was with 60 Vbeta and 13 Jbeta primers that the PCR ran. Using immunoSEQ multiplex PCR, the repertoire was profiled, and TCRdb retains in-frame clones only, with some absent. The data contain around 110,000 clones, 8% to 10% of them singletons. This TCR was recovered from a man aged 25-45 years in good health and CMV-seronegative. The sample was PBMCs.

CDR3 residues: CASSQNSPSTEKNTEAFF. CDR3 DNA: TGCGCCAGCAGCCAAAATTCACCATCGACTGAGAAGAACACTGAAGCTTTCTTT. The chain joins TRBV23-1 to TRBJ1-1; D is ambiguous. TRBV23-1 has ORF status, its function being uncertain. V was clipped by 6 bases and J by 1 base, with 24 bases between them. The CDR3 is made up of 18 amino acids.